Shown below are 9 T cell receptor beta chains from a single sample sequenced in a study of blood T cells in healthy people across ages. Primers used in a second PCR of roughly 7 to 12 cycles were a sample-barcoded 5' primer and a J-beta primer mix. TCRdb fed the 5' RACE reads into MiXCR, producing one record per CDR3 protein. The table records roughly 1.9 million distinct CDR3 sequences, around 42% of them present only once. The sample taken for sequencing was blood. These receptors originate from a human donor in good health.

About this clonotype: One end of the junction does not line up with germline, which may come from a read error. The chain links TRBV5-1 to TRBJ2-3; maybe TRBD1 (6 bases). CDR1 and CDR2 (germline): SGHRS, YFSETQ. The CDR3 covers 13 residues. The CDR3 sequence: CAGSLDRPHTQYF. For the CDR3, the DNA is TGCGCCGGCAGCTTAGACAGGCCCCATACGCAGTATTTT.

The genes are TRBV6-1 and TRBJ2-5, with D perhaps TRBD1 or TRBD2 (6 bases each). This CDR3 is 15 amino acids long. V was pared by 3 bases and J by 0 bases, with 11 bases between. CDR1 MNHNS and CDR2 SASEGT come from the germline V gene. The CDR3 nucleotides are TGTGCCAGCAGTGAGACCGGGGGCAACCAAGAGACCCAGTACTTC. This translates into CASSETGGNQETQYF.

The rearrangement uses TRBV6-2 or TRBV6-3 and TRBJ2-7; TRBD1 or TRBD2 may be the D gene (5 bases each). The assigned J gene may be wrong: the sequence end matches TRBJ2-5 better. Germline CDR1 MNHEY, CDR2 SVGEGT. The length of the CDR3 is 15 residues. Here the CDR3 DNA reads TGTGCCAGCAGTTACCGAGGGACCCGCCAAGAGACCCAGTACTTC. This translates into CASSYRGTRQETQYF.

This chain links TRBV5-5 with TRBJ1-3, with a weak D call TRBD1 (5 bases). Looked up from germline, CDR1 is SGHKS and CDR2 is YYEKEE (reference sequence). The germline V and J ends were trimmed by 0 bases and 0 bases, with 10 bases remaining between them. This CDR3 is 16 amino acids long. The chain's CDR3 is CASSLGPGNSGNTIYF. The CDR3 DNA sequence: TGTGCCAGCAGCTTGGGTCCAGGGAACTCTGGAAACACCATATATTTT. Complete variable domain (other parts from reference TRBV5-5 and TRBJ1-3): DAGVTQSPTHLIKTRGQQVTLRCSPISGHKSVSWYQQVLGQGPQFIFQYYEKEERGRGNFPDRFSARQFPNYSSELNVNALLLGDSALYLCASSLGPGNSGNTIYFGEGSWLTVV.

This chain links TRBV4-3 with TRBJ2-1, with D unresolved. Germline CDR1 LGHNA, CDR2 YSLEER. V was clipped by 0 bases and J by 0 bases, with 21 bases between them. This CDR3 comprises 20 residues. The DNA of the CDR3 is TGCGCCAGCAGCCAAGATCTTTTTCCAGCCGGGCCGAGCTCCTACAATGAGCAGTTCTTC. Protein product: CASSQDLFPAGPSSYNEQFF.

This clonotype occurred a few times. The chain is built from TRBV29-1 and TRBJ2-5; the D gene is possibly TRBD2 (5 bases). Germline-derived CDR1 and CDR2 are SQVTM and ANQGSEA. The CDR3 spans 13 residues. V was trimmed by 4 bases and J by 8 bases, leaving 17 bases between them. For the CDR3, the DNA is TGCAGCGTTGGAGTCGGTGGGGAGAGCACCCAGTACTTC. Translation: CSVGVGGESTQYF.

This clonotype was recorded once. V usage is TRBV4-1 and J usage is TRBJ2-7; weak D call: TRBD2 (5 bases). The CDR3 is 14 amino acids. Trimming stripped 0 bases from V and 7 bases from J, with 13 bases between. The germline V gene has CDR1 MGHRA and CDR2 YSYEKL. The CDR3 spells CASSQELGMIEQYF. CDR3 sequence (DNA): TGCGCCAGCAGCCAAGAACTCGGGATGATTGAGCAGTACTTC.

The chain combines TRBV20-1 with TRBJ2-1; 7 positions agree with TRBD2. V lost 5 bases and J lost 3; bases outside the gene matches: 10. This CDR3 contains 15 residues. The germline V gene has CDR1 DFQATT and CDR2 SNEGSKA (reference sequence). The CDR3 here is CSALGFRDYYNEQFF. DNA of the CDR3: TGCAGTGCTCTAGGCTTCCGGGACTACTACAATGAGCAGTTCTTC.

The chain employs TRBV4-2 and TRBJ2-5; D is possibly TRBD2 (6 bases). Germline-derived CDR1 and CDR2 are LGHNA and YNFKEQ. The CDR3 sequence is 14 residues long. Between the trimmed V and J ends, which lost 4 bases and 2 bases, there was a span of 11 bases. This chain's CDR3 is CASSPRDWQETQYF. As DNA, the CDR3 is TGTGCCAGCAGCCCCCGGGACTGGCAAGAGACCCAGTACTTC.